This T cell receptor beta chain was documented in a study of cytomegalovirus exposure and HLA in healthy donors. CDR1 is PRHDT, CDR2 FYEKMQ, per germline (reference sequence). The ends were cut back, 2 bases at V and 0 bases at J, with 17 bases in the middle. The CDR3 totals 19 residues. PCR involved 60 Vbeta and 13 Jbeta primers. Method: immunoSEQ multiplex PCR; TCRdb's copy keeps in-frame clones and lacks some. The data hold some 120,000 clones, with about three quarters observed a single time. The chain links TRBV13 to TRBJ2-6; possibly TRBD2 for D (7 bases). Sequencing was carried out using PBMCs. The TCR sequence derives from a human donor in good health. The CDR3 DNA sequence: TGTGCCAGCAGCTTATGGGGGGCGGGGGCGCTCTCTGGGGCCAACGTCCTGACTTTC. Protein: CASSLWGAGALSGANVLTF. Complete variable domain (other parts from reference TRBV13 and TRBJ2-6): AAGVIQSPRHLIKEKRETATLKCYPIPRHDTVYWYQQGPGQDPQFLISFYEKMQSDKGSIPDRFSAQQFSDYHSELNMSSLELGDSALYFCASSLWGAGALSGANVLTFGAGSRLTVL.